This T cell receptor beta chain was recorded in a study of post-analysis software for immune sequencing data. Study details: Patients with relapsing-remitting, secondary progressive and progressive-relapsing multiple sclerosis courses were all represented.

This clonotype showed up just a few times. The antigen is not known. Study-wide results and caveats: Significantly lower normalized Chao1 diversity was found in patients with multiple sclerosis relative to controls. Strong co-clustering by F measure was evident for samples that had been prepared in the same batch.

Unique molecular identifiers were built into the TCR beta cDNA libraries. cDNA molecules numbering 450,000 to 650,000 came from approximately 1 to 10 million T cells. Each CDR3 protein gets one entry after TCRdb re-called the PCR reads with MiXCR. The data contain hundreds of thousands of distinct CDR3 sequences, just under 30% of them seen just once; the ten biggest clones take up approximately 0.6%. This clonotype originated in a girl aged 5 to 17 with multiple sclerosis. Specimen: blood.

The CDR3 region is CSVEGGDTEAFF. CDR3 coding DNA: TGCAGCGTTGAGGGAGGCGACACTGAAGCTTTCTTT. The V call is TRBV29-1, the J call TRBJ1-1, with unresolved D. V dropped 3 bases and J dropped 3 bases, with 8 bases sitting between them. This CDR3 is built from 12 residues. The germline V gene has CDR1 SQVTM and CDR2 ANQGSEA.